Each of the 10 T cell receptor beta chains below was sequenced from the same sample in a study of T cells expressing NK-cell markers. TCRdb re-called the 5' RACE reads and catalogs CDR3 proteins one per entry, DNA excluded. The sample data list fewer than 200,000 distinct CDR3 sequences. The specimen sequenced was blood T cells: a sorted CD56 or NKG2C T cell subset, CD4+ or CD8+ T cells, or bulk PBMC T cells (not recorded which). The receptors shown here come from a woman aged 18-70 years in good health.

The genes are TRBV6-5 and TRBJ2-5. CDR1 and CDR2 (germline): MNHEY, SVGAGI. The CDR3 runs to 15 residues. This CDR3 reads CASSYSPDRQETQYF.

The rearrangement joins TRBV28 to TRBJ2-7; TCRdb gives TRBD1 as the D gene, but with no DNA this cannot be confirmed. Germline assignment: CDR1 MDHEN and CDR2 SYDVKM. The CDR3 is made up of 15 amino acids. The CDR3 sequence: CASSSFPEKSYEQYF.

The chain joins TRBV28 to TRBJ2-6; with no DNA, the TCRdb D assignment of TRBD1 cannot be verified. The germline gives CDR1 MDHEN, CDR2 SYDVKM. The CDR3 has 16 amino acids. The CDR3 spells CASSLTGAAGANVLTF.

The chain couples TRBV5-1 to TRBJ2-7; TCRdb designates TRBD2, a call that cannot be tested without DNA. CDR3 size: 14 residues. From germline, CDR1 is SGHRS and CDR2 YFSETQ. This chain's CDR3 is CASSRTDGSDEQYF.

This chain joins TRBV20-1 and TRBJ1-5; the D gene TCRdb calls, TRBD1, cannot be checked with no DNA. Germline CDR1 DFQATT, CDR2 SNEGSKA (reference sequence). The CDR3 totals 13 residues. The CDR3 region is CSARGGRGQPQHF.

The chain couples TRBV5-1 to TRBJ2-6. Germline V CDR1 and CDR2: SGHRS, YFSETQ. The CDR3 runs 15 residues. The CDR3 sequence: CASSPDIPGANVLTF.

The V call is TRBV20-1, the J call TRBJ1-3; absent DNA, TCRdb's TRBD1 call cannot be checked. Germline lookup yields CDR1 DFQATT and CDR2 SNEGSKA (reference sequence). The CDR3 has 14 amino acids. This chain's CDR3 is CSARDIRGLNTIYF.

The chain combines TRBV27 with TRBJ2-1. The CDR3 consists of 14 residues. The germline V gene has CDR1 MNHEY and CDR2 SMNVEV (reference sequence). The CDR3 protein is CASSPSVSGNEQFF.

The chain couples TRBV5-1 to TRBJ2-3; TCRdb gives TRBD1 as the D gene, but with no DNA this cannot be confirmed. Germline assignment: CDR1 SGHRS and CDR2 YFSETQ. This CDR3 is built from 14 residues. CDR3 sequence: CASSTGQGDYTQYF.

The chain employs TRBV27 and TRBJ2-2. This CDR3 has 12 amino acids. Germline assignment: CDR1 MNHEY and CDR2 SMNVEV (reference sequence). This CDR3 is CASSFLDGELFF.